The 28 T cell receptor beta chains in this list originate from one sample, sequenced in a study of shared clonotypes between healthy human individuals. Profiling relied on immunoSEQ multiplex PCR, and the TCRdb table lists in-frame clones only, not all of them. The sample has some 630,000 clones, 55% to 75% seen once. The source material was memory CD4+ T cells sorted from blood. The subset is: CD45RA-negative fraction. Every receptor here comes from a woman aged 25 to 39 in good health.

The rearrangement links TRBV15 to TRBJ1-1, with TRBD1 identical over 7 bases. CDR3 length equals 14 residues. The germline gives CDR1 LNHNV, CDR2 YYDKDF (reference sequence). The trim removed 5 bases at V and 4 bases at J, leaving 7 bases unmatched. CDR3 DNA sequence: TGTGCCACCAGCGGGAGACAGGGTGGCACTGAAGCTTTCTTT. This translates into CATSGRQGGTEAFF.

This chain joins TRBV25-1 and TRBJ1-2; D perhaps matches TRBD1 (5 bases). V lost 1 base and J 4 bases, leaving 10 bases between the germline ends. CDR3 length: 14 amino acids. Germline-derived CDR1 and CDR2 are MGHDK and SYGVNS. This CDR3 reads CASSEWGGGYGYTF. CDR3 nucleotide sequence: TGTGCCAGCAGTGAATGGGGCGGCGGCTATGGCTACACCTTC.

As for this clone: Other nucleotide sequences in the sample specify the same CDR3. The V call is TRBV5-8, the J call TRBJ2-1, with D unresolved. Looked up from germline, CDR1 is SGHTS and CDR2 is YDEGEE. V lost 1 base and J 1 base, leaving 9 bases between the germline ends. The CDR3 is 15 amino acids. CDR3 DNA: TGTGCCAGCAGCTTGTCCGGACGGTCCTACAATGAGCAGTTCTTC. It translates to CASSLSGRSYNEQFF.

The rearrangement uses TRBV28 and TRBJ1-5; a possible D gene is TRBD1 (6 bases). The CDR3 runs to 14 residues. Germline lookup yields CDR1 MDHEN and CDR2 SYDVKM. Trimming took off 6 bases at V and 4 bases at J, with 13 bases between the two ends. The CDR3 nucleotides are TGTGCCAGCAGGGAATGGGGGCCTAATCAGCCCCAGCATTTT. Its translation: CASREWGPNQPQHF.

CDR3 in amino acids: CASSPGGSAYEQYF. In DNA form, the CDR3 reads TGTGCCAGCAGCCCAGGGGGCTCAGCCTACGAGCAGTACTTC. The rearrangement joins TRBV7-2 to TRBJ2-7; 8 nucleotides match TRBD1. Germline trimming cut 5 bases from V and 2 bases from J; bases unmatched to any gene: 5. Germline V gives CDR1 SGHTA, CDR2 FQGNSA. This CDR3 region has 14 residues.

The chain is built from TRBV6-6 and TRBJ1-2; D remains unclear. This CDR3 spans 12 amino acids. V shed 6 bases and J shed 5 bases, with 10 bases lying between them. The germline V gene encodes CDR1 MNHNY and CDR2 SVGAGI (reference sequence). This CDR3 is CASSREAYGYTF. The CDR3 region has the DNA TGTGCCAGCAGCCGAGAGGCATATGGCTACACCTTC.

The genes are TRBV27 and TRBJ1-1; D is unresolved. The V end lost 3 bases, the J end lost 3 bases, and 8 bases lay between the germline ends. Looked up from germline, CDR1 is MNHEY and CDR2 is SMNVEV (reference sequence). The length of the CDR3 is 13 residues. CDR3 residues: CASSFYRYTEAFF. Here the CDR3 DNA reads TGTGCCAGCAGTTTTTATAGGTACACTGAAGCTTTCTTT.

This clone is termed medium-sized. V and J are TRBV7-9 and TRBJ2-2, with no clear D. CDR1 is SEHNR, CDR2 FQNEAQ, per germline (reference sequence). V was pared by 5 bases and J by 5 bases, with 6 bases between. CDR3 length: 12 amino acids. The CDR3 DNA reads TGTGCCAGCAGCCGATATACCGGGGAGCTGTTTTTT. Translation: CASSRYTGELFF.

The rearrangement links TRBV9 to TRBJ1-1, with D uncertain. V lost 0 bases and J 0 bases, leaving 9 bases between the germline ends. Germline V gene data show CDR1 as SGDLS and CDR2 as YYNGEE. CDR3 length: 15 residues. Here the CDR3 reads CASSVGGVMNTEAFF. The CDR3 region has the DNA TGTGCCAGCAGCGTAGGTGGAGTTATGAACACTGAAGCTTTCTTT.

This chain connects TRBV29-1 to TRBJ2-5; no reliable D call. This CDR3 is built from 14 residues. In germline, CDR1 is SQVTM, CDR2 ANQGSEA. V was shortened by 3 bases and J by 1 base, with 12 bases between the two germline ends. The CDR3 coding sequence is TGCAGCGTTGATGGACCACCCCCCCAAGAGACCCAGTACTTC. Its translation is CSVDGPPPQETQYF.

This clone was counted a few times. The rearrangement uses TRBV30 and TRBJ2-7; the match to TRBD2 covers 7 bases. V trimming: 7 bases; J trimming: 2 bases; junction bases outside the gene matches: 8. This CDR3 comprises 13 residues. Looked up from germline, CDR1 is GTSNPN and CDR2 is SVGIG (reference sequence). DNA for the CDR3: TGTGCCTACCGACGAGCGGGACCCTACGAGCAGTACTTC. Translated, it gives CAYRRAGPYEQYF.

The V call is TRBV7-7, the J call TRBJ2-1; 8 positions match TRBD2. V shed 4 bases, J shed 15 bases, and the junction held 11 bases outside the gene matches. This CDR3 has 13 amino acids. Germline V gene data show CDR1 as SSHAT and CDR2 as FNYEAQ (reference sequence). The DNA of the CDR3 is TGTGCCAGCAGCTCCCGGCTCGGGACTAGATCGTTCTTC. It translates to CASSSRLGTRSFF.

This chain uses TRBV19 with TRBJ2-7; D unclear. The length of the CDR3 is 13 residues. Per germline, CDR1 LNHDA and CDR2 SQIVND (reference sequence). The V gene lost 4 bases and the J gene lost 5 bases, with 12 bases spanning the gap. The DNA of the CDR3 is TGTGCCAGTAGTAAGCTACAAGGCAACGAGCAGTACTTC. Protein product: CASSKLQGNEQYF.

CDR3: CASSLVGGQYSGNTIYF. The CDR3 region has the DNA TGTGCCAGCAGCTTAGTGGGGGGACAGTACTCTGGAAACACCATATATTTT. This sequence joins TRBV7-9 and TRBJ1-3; TRBD1 matches 7 bases. This CDR3 comprises 17 residues. Trimming removed 1 base from V and 0 bases from J; junction bases left unmatched: 6. Per the germline V gene, CDR1 is SEHNR and CDR2 is FQNEAQ (reference sequence).

This clone occurred many times. The rearrangement uses TRBV30 and TRBJ2-6; D gene ambiguous. CDR1 and CDR2 from the germline V gene are GTSNPN and SVGIG (reference sequence). The CDR3 has 16 residues. The ends were cut back, 0 bases at V and 1 base at J, with 10 bases in the middle. The CDR3 DNA follows: TGTGCCTGGAGTGTACTCTGGGAATCTGGGGCCAACGTCCTGACTTTC. Translation gives CAWSVLWESGANVLTF.

This clone was counted at least ten times. V and J are TRBV5-1 and TRBJ2-5; 7 bases match TRBD1. Unmatched junction bases numbered 6, after V lost 3 bases and J lost 4 bases. The CDR3 loop spans 14 amino acids. CDR1 and CDR2 from the germline V gene are SGHRS and YFSETQ. DNA of the CDR3: TGCGCCAGCAGCTGGGACAGTACGGCAGAGACCCAGTACTTC. This encodes CASSWDSTAETQYF.

The V and J genes are TRBV11-2 and TRBJ2-7, with a possible D match to TRBD2 (5 bases). Germline loops: CDR1 SGHAT, CDR2 FQNNGV. Between the trimmed V and J ends, which lost 0 bases and 7 bases, there was a span of 16 bases. There are 15 residues in the CDR3. The CDR3 DNA reads as TGTGCCAGCAGCTTAGATCTACTAGGCTCGGGAGAGCAGTACTTC. It translates to CASSLDLLGSGEQYF.

The chain recombines TRBV10-2 with TRBJ2-3; tentative D call: TRBD2 (6 bases). The CDR3 length is 14 residues. Germline CDR1 reads WSHSY; CDR2 reads SAAADI. The V gene lost 4 bases and the J gene lost 3 bases, with 11 bases spanning the gap. CDR3 sequence reads: CASSGWGETDTQYF. The CDR3 DNA follows: TGCGCCAGCAGTGGATGGGGGGAGACAGATACGCAGTATTTT.

Only a few counts were recorded for this clone. The V gene is TRBV5-1, the J gene TRBJ2-5; the D gene is possibly TRBD2 (6 bases). Trimming removed 0 bases at V and 2 bases at J, with 11 bases between. CDR3 length: 15 residues. In germline, CDR1 is SGHRS, CDR2 YFSETQ. CDR3 DNA: TGCGCCAGCAGCTTGGGGATCGGGGGACAAGAGACCCAGTACTTC. Translation: CASSLGIGGQETQYF.

V is TRBV7-9 and J is TRBJ2-1; 8 positions match TRBD1. V dropped 5 bases and J dropped 15; count of bases not matched to a gene: 9. Germline V gene data show CDR1 as SEHNR and CDR2 as FQNEAQ (reference sequence). The CDR3 loop spans 12 amino acids. CDR3: CASSIPTGEVFF. CDR3 coding DNA: TGTGCCAGCAGCATCCCGACAGGGGAGGTGTTCTTC.

V gene TRBV28 combines with J gene TRBJ2-5, with TRBD1 matching 8 bases. The CDR3 totals 13 residues. J was trimmed by 3 bases and V by 6 bases; bases with no gene match: 3. Germline lookup yields CDR1 MDHEN and CDR2 SYDVKM. CDR3 sequence (DNA): TGTGCCAGCAGCCGGGACAGGAAAGAGACCCAGTACTTC. As protein: CASSRDRKETQYF.

The chain combines TRBV2 with TRBJ2-1, with 7 bases fitting TRBD1. The V and J ends lost 9 bases and 5 bases, in that order; junction bases with no gene match: 13. Germline V CDR1 and CDR2: SNHLY, FYNNEI. The CDR3 length is 15 residues. The chain's CDR3 is CASCWNSGTDNEQFF. The CDR3, as DNA: TGTGCCAGTTGTTGGAACTCCGGGACAGACAATGAGCAGTTCTTC.

In this sample, this clone turned up once. The chain links TRBV2 to TRBJ2-1; D assignment may be TRBD1 or TRBD2 (5 bases each). The CDR3 covers 13 residues. V was cut by 6 bases and J by 5 bases, with 11 bases left in between. CDR1 SNHLY and CDR2 FYNNEI come from the germline V gene. The CDR3 reads CASSRDQHNEQFF. DNA for the CDR3: TGTGCCAGCAGCCGGGACCAACACAATGAGCAGTTCTTC.

In the case of this clone: Other DNA sequences in this specimen translate into the identical CDR3. The chain employs TRBV7-9 and TRBJ1-5; perhaps TRBD1 as D (6 bases). The germline V and J ends were trimmed by 3 bases and 2 bases, with 8 bases remaining between them. CDR1 SEHNR and CDR2 FQNEAQ come from the germline V gene (reference sequence). The CDR3 loop spans 14 amino acids. The CDR3 spells CASSLAGGNQPQHF. As DNA, the CDR3 is TGTGCCAGCAGCTTGGCAGGGGGCAATCAGCCCCAGCATTTT.

This clone was picked up many times. CDR3 nucleotides: TGTGCCAGCCTTGGTTTTCTCAGCTCCTACAATGAGCAGTTCTTC. Its translation: CASLGFLSSYNEQFF. V is TRBV6-1 and J is TRBJ2-1; D gene unclear. Trimming removed 8 bases from V and 0 bases from J, with 14 bases in between. Germline values: CDR1 MNHNS, CDR2 SASEGT. The CDR3 contains 15 residues.

As to this clone: This may stem from a read error, because a much larger clone lies one nucleotide away. The identical CDR3 is also encoded by other nucleotide sequences in the sample. The rearrangement joins TRBV28 to TRBJ2-2; D gene unclear. Germline V CDR1 and CDR2: MDHEN, SYDVKM. CDR3 length equals 11 residues. CDR3 sequence: CASSYTGELFF. Written as DNA, the CDR3 is TGTGCCAGCAGCTACACCGGAGAGCTGTTTTTT.

This clone was observed at least ten times. J is TRBJ2-2 and V is TRBV4-1, with 7 bases identical to TRBD2. This CDR3 has 16 residues. J lost 3 bases, V lost 3 bases, and 7 bases had no gene match. Germline V lookup: CDR1 MGHRA, CDR2 YSYEKL. Here the CDR3 reads CASSHLSGDDTGELFF. In DNA form, the CDR3 reads TGCGCCAGCAGCCATCTCAGCGGGGATGACACCGGGGAGCTGTTTTTT.

In its sample, this clone was seen a few times. This chain connects TRBV19 to TRBJ2-7; D is possibly TRBD2 (5 bases). V was cut by 7 bases and J by 3 bases, with 19 bases left in between. Germline CDR1 LNHDA, CDR2 SQIVND (reference sequence). This CDR3 contains 15 residues. CDR3 in amino acids: CASIPDFPPSYEQYF. In DNA form, the CDR3 reads TGTGCCAGTATCCCGGACTTCCCGCCAAGCTACGAGCAGTACTTC.